A selection of T cell receptor beta chains follows, all from one sample in a study of blood T cell repertoires in COVID-19. The method was immunoSEQ multiplex PCR; TCRdb's version includes in-frame clones alone and lacks a portion of them. The repertoire holds about 94,000 clones, with 75% to 80% as singletons. Sequenced sample: peripheral blood. The source is a man in his 70s with COVID-19, enrolled during active disease. Each CDR3 is given with its conserved first and last residue. D genes are given only for firm matches. Expanded clones are given a class, and other clones once, few, many or no size at all.

CDR3 protein,CDR3 DNA,clone size,D gene,V gene,J gene
CASSLTSNEQFF,TGTGCCAGCAGCCTGACATCCAATGAGCAGTTCTTC,NA,NA,TRBV7-9,TRBJ2-1
CASSPRPDRAYRANYGYTF,TGTGCCAGCAGCCCACGCCCCGACAGGGCTTATAGGGCTAACTATGGCTACACCTTC,NA,TRBD1,TRBV28,TRBJ1-2
CASSQEQVFTGGAFF,TGCGCCAGCAGCCAAGAGCAGGTCTTCACGGGGGGAGCTTTCTTT,NA,NA,TRBV4-3,TRBJ1-1
CSVEGEGSRYEQYF,TGCAGCGTTGAAGGGGAGGGGTCACGCTACGAGCAGTACTTC,NA,TRBD2,TRBV29-1,TRBJ2-7
CASSQNRDDQPQHF,TGTGCCAGCAGTCAAAACAGGGATGATCAGCCCCAGCATTTT,many,NA,TRBV2,TRBJ1-5
CASSLGTGRNSPLHF,TGTGCCAGCAGTTTAGGGACAGGGAGAAACTCACCCCTCCACTTT,NA,TRBD1,TRBV9,TRBJ1-6
CASSEGGARGYGYTF,TGTGCCAGCAGTGAAGGGGGGGCGCGAGGCTATGGCTACACCTTC,NA,NA,TRBV28,TRBJ1-2
CAWSQGGGPYGYTF,TGTGCCTGGAGTCAAGGGGGCGGCCCCTATGGCTACACCTTC,NA,TRBD1,TRBV30,TRBJ1-2
CASGQGKNTEAFF,TGTGCCAGCGGCCAGGGGAAAAACACTGAAGCTTTCTTT,NA,NA,TRBV12-3/TRBV12-4,TRBJ1-1
CASSLRTNNEKLFF,TGTGCCAGCAGCTTAAGAACAAATAATGAAAAACTGTTTTTT,once,NA,TRBV7-8,TRBJ1-4
CASSYPRLATDTQYF,TGTGCCAGCAGTTACCCAAGACTAGCCACAGATACGCAGTATTTT,NA,TRBD2,TRBV6-2/TRBV6-3,TRBJ2-3
CSASRKLASEQYF,TGCAGTGCTAGTCGGAAACTAGCTTCCGAGCAGTACTTC,NA,NA,TRBV20-1,TRBJ2-7
CASSLQGGTDNSPLHF,TGTGCCAGCAGCTTACAGGGAGGGACGGATAATTCACCCCTCCACTTT,NA,NA,TRBV11-2,TRBJ1-6
CSVREHLNTEAFF,TGCAGCGTTCGGGAACACCTGAACACTGAAGCTTTCTTT,NA,NA,TRBV29-1,TRBJ1-1
CASSLGGSETQYF,TGCGCCAGCAGCTTAGGCGGGAGTGAGACCCAGTACTTC,NA,TRBD2,TRBV5-1,TRBJ2-5
CASSLIDQPQHF,TGTGCCAGCAGTTTAATCGATCAGCCCCAGCATTTT,NA,NA,TRBV12-3/TRBV12-4,TRBJ1-5
CSVESSSGGYTF,TGCAGCGTTGAAAGCAGTTCAGGCGGCTACACCTTC,NA,NA,TRBV29-1,TRBJ1-2